The rows below give T cell receptor beta chains drawn from one sample of a study of blood T cell repertoires in COVID-19. Clones were read by immunoSEQ multiplex PCR, and TCRdb kept only the in-frame ones, dropping some. The table shows over 250,000 clones, with 75% to 90% occurring only once. The sample taken for sequencing was peripheral blood. The receptor set was obtained from a middle-aged man with acute or convalescent COVID-19. Both conserved end residues are part of each CDR3. Clone size appears in some rows only: once, few, many, or a class for an expanded clone.

TRBV4-1,NA,CASSHSNRGVGYTF
TRBV6-5,NA,CATARRQSQYEQYF
TRBV6-1,NA,CASTLGGANNEQFF
TRBV7-8,NA,CASSPEGGIRPQHF
TRBV19,NA,CASSLKGGAVRLAHPALEQFF
TRBV4-1,NA,CASSRVQGNEQYF
TRBV12-5,NA,CASGPQPENTEAFF
TRBV6-6,NA,CASSPPGETQYF
TRBV5-5,NA,CASSPAGRDTQYF
TRBV11-3,NA,CASSLDRSGGRTYNEQFF
TRBV7-9,NA,CARTDRSGNEQFF
TRBV5-1,few,CASSLASQGVEKLFF
TRBV12-3/TRBV12-4,NA,CASSLGQLETQYF
TRBV27,NA,CASSLQRQGYGYTF
TRBV10-3,NA,CAIGSGQFSGNTIYF
TRBV7-2,NA,CASSMRRGQGNIQYF
TRBV29-1,NA,CSVEGHLAKNIQYF
TRBV24-1,NA,CATSDLPGGAGNQPQHF
TRBV3-1/TRBV3-2,NA,CASSQQGAVSEQYF
TRBV6-5,once,CASSYYLGVAGNTIYF
TRBV6-6,NA,CASSRPTGQGAYEQYF
TRBV7-9,NA,CASSLTGTLLGLSYEQYF
TRBV6-5,NA,CASSPPGGRQPQHF
TRBV3-1/TRBV3-2,NA,CASSQADRVGYGYTF
TRBV18,NA,CASSPPLGGGLKEGSYNEQFF
TRBV3-1/TRBV3-2,NA,CASSQIDSRNTIYF
TRBV19,NA,CASSHRDGYTF
TRBV2,NA,CASSVSGSPLHF
TRBV7-3,NA,CASSSQGSDIQYF
TRBV4-2,NA,CASSRGGASGGTDTQYF
TRBV3-1/TRBV3-2,NA,CASSQTYPADYGYTF